The source of this T cell receptor beta chain is a study of beta chain features in type 1 diabetes. Germline V gene sequence: CDR1 SGHTA, CDR2 FQGNSA. Trimming removed 5 bases at V and 1 base at J, with 11 bases between. This CDR3 comprises 14 residues. CD4+ naive, central memory, regulatory and stem cell-like memory subsets were isolated by sorting on CD45RO/CCR7/CD25/CD127/CD95/CD27. Notes on the study in general: Patients with Type 1 diabetes showed moderately but significantly shorter TCRB CDR3s in all four CD4+ subsets. With patients and controls alike, PCR might favor shorter templates to an equal degree. Patients showed naive, central memory and Treg TCRB repertoires that appeared more similar than those of healthy donors. For cells with high TCR expression, cDNA sequencing could yield over-representation.

Details on this clone: What it recognizes is unknown.

Expressed TCRB transcripts were sequenced after all isolated RNA was converted to cDNA. Sequenced by immunoSEQ multiplex PCR; TCRdb stores in-frame clones only, minus some. The sample records roughly 730,000 clones, about an eighth being singletons. The V call is TRBV7-2, the J call TRBJ1-1, with a possible D match to TRBD1 (5 bases). This receptor was obtained from a man aged 18 to 29 with type 1 diabetes. Source material: naive CD4+ T cells from blood. The CDR3 is CASSPGPTNTEAFF. CDR3 in DNA: TGTGCCAGCAGCCCGGGACCTACGAACACTGAAGCTTTCTTT.